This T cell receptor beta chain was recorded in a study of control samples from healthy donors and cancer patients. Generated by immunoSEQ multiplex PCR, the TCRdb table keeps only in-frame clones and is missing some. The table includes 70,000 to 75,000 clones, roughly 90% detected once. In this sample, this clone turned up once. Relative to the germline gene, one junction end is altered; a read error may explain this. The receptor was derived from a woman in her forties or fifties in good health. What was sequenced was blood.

DNA for the CDR3: TGTGCTAGCAGCTCCCGACAGGGCGGCACCGGGGAGCTGTTTTTT. It translates to CASSSRQGGTGELFF. The chain combines TRBV7-7 with TRBJ2-2; 7 positions match TRBD1. Germline lookup yields CDR1 SSHAT and CDR2 FNYEAQ (reference sequence). The CDR3 length is 15 residues.